This TCR beta chain comes out of a study of blood T cell repertoires in COVID-19 (TCRdb year 2020). A note on the overall study: Samples from collaborators originated in the United States, Italy and Spain and spanned both the acute and convalescent phases of COVID-19. A de-identified subject ID, COVID-19 status, age in years and sex were almost always included in the sample metadata. The repertoires were released in a freely available public database intended as a resource for research on the immune response to SARS-CoV-2. The prospective study material was composed of cDNA or gDNA derived from T cells, B-cell-depleted T cells, or PBMCs. The samples were drawn from two sources: the first 160 participants of the ongoing ImmuneRACE study, and 1,000 to 1,500 subjects contributed by 6 global collaborators. Where HLA class I and class II types were available, the types were taken from metadata supplied by the sample provider, not from assay-based typing. The dataset comprised deeply sampled blood TCRbeta repertoires from subjects exposed to, actively infected with, or recovered from COVID-19. The paper's findings and limits, for the study overall: Clinical and demographic metadata were provided uncurated, with the amount varying by source and participant.

A remark on this clone: The clone's antigen remains unknown. The input lacks base qualities; no much larger clone sits a single base away.

Whole blood was collected in K2EDTA tubes by collaborating institutions according to the institutions' own protocols. Collaborator samples were shipped for TCRbeta analysis as frozen whole blood, isolated PBMCs, or DNA extracted from either sample type. TCRbeta CDR3 regions were amplified from genomic DNA by means of the immunoSEQ Assay, a bias-controlled multiplex PCR. Under the source paper's analysis protocol: Within the assay, amplification of reference gene primers was used to estimate how many nucleated cells each sample contained. To quantify the absolute abundance of each unique TCRbeta CDR3 rearrangement, sequence reads were collapsed and filtered. For each sample, productive Simpson clonality was calculated as the square root of Simpson's diversity index over productive rearrangements. The table was pulled from immuneACCESS by TCRdb, which kept in-frame rearrangements only. Such tables lose some clones; where checked, under half of the loss comes from unresolved V genes, and the rest has no known cause. Clone size and V and J calls were adopted from that table, with D and trimming inferred from the DNA. The sample yields a few hundred thousand clones; 70% to 90% were counted once. Clones ranked in the top ten supply nearly 4.5% of the sample.

CDR1 is given as MGHRA and CDR2 as YSYEKL, both from the germline V gene. Taken from cysteine to phenylalanine, the CDR3 has 20 residues. Just CDR3 DNA is preserved here, 60 bases in frame from base 1. At the junction V is shortened by 6 bases and J by 0 bases; bases outside the gene matches: 19. The specimen was peripheral blood. The chain is encoded by TRBV4-1 joined to TRBJ2-1; 8 bases in the middle match TRBD2. The TCR comes from a man aged 45-60 years with acute or convalescent COVID-19. The CDR3 protein sequence reads: CASSLTGRLASRSSYNEQFF. The DNA reads as follows: TGCGCCAGCAGTCTCACGGGAAGACTAGCGTCCCGAAGCTCCTACAATGAGCAGTTCTTC.